This TCR beta chain was identified in a study of CD8+CD57+ T cells in acquired aplastic anemia. Those patients picked for sequencing had displayed CD8+CD57+ cell expansion on flow cytometry. Patients had not yet gotten any therapy when their blood was taken for sampling. Germline V gene data show CDR1 as DFQATT and CDR2 as SNEGSKA (reference sequence). The CDR3 contains 13 residues. The template used for profiling TCR beta VDJ and CDR3 was genomic DNA. TCRdb re-analysed the reads in MiXCR, keeping a single row per CDR3 protein. Counted here are over 150,000 distinct CDR3 sequences, less than 50% occurring once; the ten biggest clones make up about an eighth. Regarding the study as a whole: Patients versus controls showed no significant CD8+ Simpson's diversity difference.

About this clonotype: As yet, its antigen is unknown. Sequence at one end of the junction differs from germline and may be a read error.

The V and J genes are TRBV20-1 and TRBJ2-1; D possibly corresponds to TRBD2 (5 bases). The origin of this receptor is a human donor with aplastic anemia. The sample taken for sequencing was sorted CD4+, CD8+, or CD8+CD57+ T cells (not recorded which) from PBMCs. CDR3 in amino acids: CSAAFEGGNEQLF. The CDR3 region has the DNA TGCAGTGCCGCCTTCGAGGGTGGCAATGAGCAGCTCTTC.